This entry features one T cell receptor beta chain sequence. The entry originates in a study of T cell clones after liver transplantation. Study-wide context: Standard immunosuppression, with no induction, continued until 12-24 months after transplant. Tolerance: complete withdrawal held at least one year, liver enzymes staying within twice normal.

Clones were sequenced by immunoSEQ multiplex PCR, and TCRdb holds only the in-frame ones, with some missing. The table shows under 55,000 clones, with less than 90% occurring only once. After removal of 5 bases from V and 3 bases from J, the junction contained 7 bases not matched to a gene. Germline assignment: CDR1 SNHLY and CDR2 FYNNEI. CDR3 length: 14 amino acids. Material: CD8+ T cells from blood, obtained 12 months after liver transplant. This TCR derives from a human patient who received a liver transplant. Some T cells may arise from the graft donor. The J gene is TRBJ2-7, the V gene TRBV2, with 7 bases lining up with TRBD2. CDR3 protein: CASSHGLDGYEQYF. The CDR3 coding sequence is TGTGCCAGCAGTCATGGACTAGATGGCTACGAGCAGTACTTC.